Listed below are T cell receptor beta chains from one sample, sequenced in a study of shared clonotypes between healthy human individuals. TCRdb keeps only in-frame clones here, not all; method: immunoSEQ multiplex PCR. This table holds 2.5 million or so clones, roughly 92% found once. Sequencing was performed on naive CD4+ T cells sorted from blood. The receptor source for this set is a man younger than 35 in good health. Each CDR3 is given with its conserved first and last residue. D genes are given only for firm matches. Clone size is given for some rows only: seen once, a few or many times, or a class if the clone is expanded.

CDR3 protein: CASSLLSGGAETQYF
CDR3 DNA: TGTGCCAGCAGTTTATTATCTGGGGGTGCGGAGACCCAGTACTTC
V gene: TRBV28
J gene: TRBJ2-5
D gene: .
clone size: .

CDR3 protein: CASSGTGTPRYEQYF
CDR3 DNA: TGTGCCAGCAGTGGGACCGGGACTCCTCGCTACGAGCAGTACTTC
V gene: TRBV2
J gene: TRBJ2-7
D gene: .
clone size: .

CDR3 protein: CSVKETQYF
CDR3 DNA: TGCAGTGTAAAAGAGACCCAGTACTTC
V gene: TRBV20-1
J gene: TRBJ2-5
D gene: .
clone size: .

CDR3 protein: CAWSVWPGTRNTEAFF
CDR3 DNA: TGTGCCTGGAGTGTGTGGCCGGGGACACGGAACACTGAAGCTTTCTTT
V gene: TRBV30
J gene: TRBJ1-1
D gene: .
clone size: .

CDR3 protein: CATLVGVLNEQFF
CDR3 DNA: TGTGCCACCCTAGTGGGAGTGCTCAATGAGCAGTTCTTC
V gene: TRBV2
J gene: TRBJ2-1
D gene: .
clone size: .

CDR3 protein: CASSLSRGGETQYF
CDR3 DNA: TGTGCCAGCTCACTCTCCAGGGGAGGAGAGACCCAGTACTTC
V gene: TRBV18
J gene: TRBJ2-5
D gene: .
clone size: .

CDR3 protein: CASSPVAGDLSYEQYF
CDR3 DNA: TGTGCCAGCTCACCGGTGGCAGGGGATTTGAGCTACGAGCAGTACTTC
V gene: TRBV18
J gene: TRBJ2-7
D gene: .
clone size: .

CDR3 protein: CASSPGTGPAENSPLHF
CDR3 DNA: TGTGCCAGTAGTCCCGGGACAGGGCCCGCCGAGAATTCACCCCTCCACTTT
V gene: TRBV19
J gene: TRBJ1-6
D gene: TRBD1
clone size: .

CDR3 protein: CASSGGDRRITNYGYTF
CDR3 DNA: TGTGCCAGCAGTGGAGGAGACAGACGAATTACTAACTATGGCTACACCTTC
V gene: TRBV2
J gene: TRBJ1-2
D gene: .
clone size: .

CDR3 protein: CASSQQGAAGPGNTIYF
CDR3 DNA: TGCGCCAGCAGCCAACAGGGGGCGGCAGGACCTGGAAACACCATATATTTT
V gene: TRBV4-1
J gene: TRBJ1-3
D gene: TRBD1
clone size: .

CDR3 protein: CASGSLPQHF
CDR3 DNA: TGTGCCAGCGGCTCTTTGCCCCAGCATTTT
V gene: TRBV28
J gene: TRBJ1-5
D gene: .
clone size: few

CDR3 protein: CASRYRQGPEQYF
CDR3 DNA: TGTGCCAGCAGGTACCGACAGGGACCCGAGCAGTACTTC
V gene: TRBV7-2
J gene: TRBJ2-7
D gene: TRBD1
clone size: .

CDR3 protein: CASSLDPPGRSYNEQFF
CDR3 DNA: TGTGCCAGCAGCTTAGACCCTCCCGGGAGGTCCTACAATGAGCAGTTCTTC
V gene: TRBV7-8
J gene: TRBJ2-1
D gene: TRBD2
clone size: .

CDR3 protein: CASNIDRGASGNTIYF
CDR3 DNA: TGTGCCAGTAATATTGACAGGGGTGCTTCTGGAAACACCATATATTTT
V gene: TRBV19
J gene: TRBJ1-3
D gene: TRBD1
clone size: .

CDR3 protein: CAITPGREFGQYF
CDR3 DNA: TGTGCCATCACCCCCGGGAGGGAGTTTGGGCAGTACTTC
V gene: TRBV10-3
J gene: TRBJ2-7
D gene: TRBD2
clone size: .

CDR3 protein: CASSYSVSEQYF
CDR3 DNA: TGTGCCAGCAGTTACTCGGTCAGCGAGCAGTACTTC
V gene: TRBV6-6
J gene: TRBJ2-7
D gene: .
clone size: .

CDR3 protein: CASSRGLEQYF
CDR3 DNA: TGTGCCAGCAGCCGGGGTCTCGAGCAGTACTTC
V gene: TRBV25-1
J gene: TRBJ2-7
D gene: .
clone size: .

CDR3 protein: CASSSEGTLVRDEQFF
CDR3 DNA: TGCGCCAGCAGCTCCGAAGGGACATTGGTTCGCGATGAGCAGTTCTTC
V gene: TRBV5-1
J gene: TRBJ2-1
D gene: .
clone size: .

CDR3 protein: CASSYSLAYEQYF
CDR3 DNA: TGTGCCAGCAGTTACTCACTTGCCTACGAGCAGTACTTC
V gene: TRBV6-6
J gene: TRBJ2-7
D gene: .
clone size: once

CDR3 protein: CASSLARQGQINLRNEQFF
CDR3 DNA: TGCGCCAGCAGCTTGGCTCGGCAGGGGCAGATCAATTTACGGAATGAGCAGTTCTTC
V gene: TRBV5-1
J gene: TRBJ2-1
D gene: .
clone size: .

CDR3 protein: CASSFPPGAGGPSEQYF
CDR3 DNA: TGTGCCAGCAGCTTCCCTCCGGGAGCGGGAGGGCCTAGCGAGCAGTACTTC
V gene: TRBV7-2
J gene: TRBJ2-7
D gene: TRBD2
clone size: .

CDR3 protein: CASRPSGSGGAYNEQFF
CDR3 DNA: TGTGCCAGCAGGCCCTCGGGGAGCGGGGGTGCATACAATGAGCAGTTCTTC
V gene: TRBV11-2
J gene: TRBJ2-1
D gene: TRBD2
clone size: .

CDR3 protein: CASSLGSYEQYF
CDR3 DNA: TGTGCCAGCAGTTTGGGCTCCTACGAGCAGTACTTC
V gene: TRBV7-2
J gene: TRBJ2-7
D gene: .
clone size: .

CDR3 protein: CSVGSGPSYEQYF
CDR3 DNA: TGCAGCGTTGGAAGCGGGCCCTCCTACGAGCAGTACTTC
V gene: TRBV29-1
J gene: TRBJ2-7
D gene: .
clone size: .

CDR3 protein: CASSKDLGPILMNTEAFF
CDR3 DNA: TGTGCCAGCAGCAAAGATCTGGGCCCCATCCTCATGAACACTGAAGCTTTCTTT
V gene: TRBV21-1
J gene: TRBJ1-1
D gene: .
clone size: .

CDR3 protein: CASSLSSFQGAFNSPLHF
CDR3 DNA: TGTGCCAGCAGTTTATCCTCGTTCCAGGGGGCTTTTAATTCACCCCTCCACTTT
V gene: TRBV27
J gene: TRBJ1-6
D gene: TRBD1
clone size: .

CDR3 protein: CASSSSGTIFYGYTF
CDR3 DNA: TGTGCCAGCAGTTCCTCCGGGACCATATTCTATGGCTACACCTTC
V gene: TRBV28
J gene: TRBJ1-2
D gene: .
clone size: .

CDR3 protein: CASSLPGLAAYEQYF
CDR3 DNA: TGTGCCAGCAGCCTCCCGGGACTAGCGGCCTACGAGCAGTACTTC
V gene: TRBV7-2
J gene: TRBJ2-7
D gene: TRBD2
clone size: .

CDR3 protein: CASSLAGTFTDTQYF
CDR3 DNA: TGCGCCAGCAGCTTAGCGGGGACGTTCACAGATACGCAGTATTTT
V gene: TRBV5-1
J gene: TRBJ2-3
D gene: TRBD2
clone size: .

CDR3 protein: CASSRGASIVGTGYNGYTF
CDR3 DNA: TGTGCCAGCAGCCGAGGTGCAAGCATTGTGGGGACAGGGTATAATGGCTACACCTTC
V gene: TRBV7-9
J gene: TRBJ1-2
D gene: TRBD1
clone size: .

CDR3 protein: CASSQDQINEQFF
CDR3 DNA: TGTGCCAGCTCACAAGACCAGATCAATGAGCAGTTCTTC
V gene: TRBV18
J gene: TRBJ2-1
D gene: .
clone size: few

CDR3 protein: CASSYRQSLHYTF
CDR3 DNA: TGTGCCAGCAGCTATCGACAGTCATTACACTACACCTTC
V gene: TRBV7-2
J gene: TRBJ1-2
D gene: .
clone size: .

CDR3 protein: CASKSAYNEQFF
CDR3 DNA: TGTGCCAGCAAGTCGGCGTACAATGAGCAGTTCTTC
V gene: TRBV5-6
J gene: TRBJ2-1
D gene: .
clone size: .

CDR3 protein: CASSYISSGRARWIF
CDR3 DNA: TGTGCCAGCAGCTACATCTCTAGCGGGAGGGCCCGTTGGATCTTC
V gene: TRBV6-5
J gene: TRBJ2-1
D gene: TRBD2
clone size: .

CDR3 protein: CATSRVGQGYSYEQYF
CDR3 DNA: TGTGCCACCAGCAGGGTGGGACAGGGGTACTCCTACGAGCAGTACTTC
V gene: TRBV15
J gene: TRBJ2-7
D gene: TRBD1
clone size: .

CDR3 protein: CASSGDRGPYNEQFF
CDR3 DNA: TGTGCCAGCAGTGGGGACAGGGGACCCTACAATGAGCAGTTCTTC
V gene: TRBV2
J gene: TRBJ2-1
D gene: TRBD1
clone size: once

CDR3 protein: CASSLEDTQYF
CDR3 DNA: TGCGCCAGCAGCCTTGAGGATACGCAGTATTTT
V gene: TRBV5-1
J gene: TRBJ2-3
D gene: .
clone size: .

CDR3 protein: CASSPPGRGDEQFF
CDR3 DNA: TGTGCCAGCTCACCACCGGGTCGGGGGGATGAGCAGTTCTTC
V gene: TRBV18
J gene: TRBJ2-1
D gene: TRBD2
clone size: .